The TCR beta chain under discussion was sequenced for a study of blood T cell repertoires in COVID-19. Study overall: Acute and convalescent COVID-19 specimens originated in the United States, Italy and Spain. From T cells, B-cell-depleted T cells, or PBMCs came the material, which was cDNA or gDNA.

Original data processing: Reference gene primer amplification yielded estimated nucleated cell counts. TCRdb keeps only in-frame clones here, not all; method: immunoSEQ multiplex PCR. The DNA gave D and trimming, while V, J and clone size come from that table. This table holds approximately 70,000 clones, 80% to 95% found once. J was trimmed by 7 bases and V by 6 bases; bases with no gene match: 8. The CDR3 sequence is 13 residues long. The chain joins TRBV12-3 or TRBV12-4 to TRBJ2-7, with 8 bases identical to TRBD1. The receptor was isolated from a woman in her fifties or sixties with active COVID-19. The sequenced sample was peripheral blood. Here the CDR3 reads CASRPGTGGEQYF. The CDR3 bases are TGTGCCAGCAGGCCCGGGACAGGAGGGGAGCAGTACTTC.